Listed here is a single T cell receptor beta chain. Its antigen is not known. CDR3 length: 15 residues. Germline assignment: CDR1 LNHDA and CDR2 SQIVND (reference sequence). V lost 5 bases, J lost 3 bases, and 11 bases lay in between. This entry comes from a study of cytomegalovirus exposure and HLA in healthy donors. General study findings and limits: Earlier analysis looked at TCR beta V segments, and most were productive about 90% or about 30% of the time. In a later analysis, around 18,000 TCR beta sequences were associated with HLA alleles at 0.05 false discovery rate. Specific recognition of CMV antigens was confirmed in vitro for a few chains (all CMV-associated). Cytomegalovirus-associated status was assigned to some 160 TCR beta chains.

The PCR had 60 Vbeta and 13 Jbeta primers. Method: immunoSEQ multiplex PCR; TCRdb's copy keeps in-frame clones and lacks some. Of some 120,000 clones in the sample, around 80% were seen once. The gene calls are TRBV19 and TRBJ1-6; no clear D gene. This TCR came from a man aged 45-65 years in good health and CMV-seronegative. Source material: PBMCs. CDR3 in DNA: TGTGCCAGTAGTTACGGGGAAGGCTATAATTCACCCCTCCACTTT. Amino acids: CASSYGEGYNSPLHF.